Sequencing of this T cell receptor beta chain was carried out in a study of tumor and adjacent non-tumor tissue in lung cancer. Across the whole study: Aged about 30 to 76 years, patients included roughly ten men and 5 women with stage I to III disease.

TCRbeta libraries were built with three rounds of nested PCR, modified from ARM-PCR. Via MiXCR, TCRdb re-called the multiplex PCR reads, giving one row per CDR3 protein. The sample has around 80,000 distinct CDR3 sequences; less than 85% are singletons. The V end was cut by 3 bases, the J end by 3 bases, with 8 bases between. CDR1 and CDR2 from the germline V gene are SQVTM and ANQGSEA. The CDR3 has 13 amino acids. Study-level results: Significantly higher TCR diversity was found in tumor than normal lung. Shorter survival was associated with higher TCR diversity in tumors. Normal lung showed higher cumulative top 100 clone frequency than tumor.

RNA was extracted from bulk tissue without any cell sorting. The normal lung tissue was taken more than 3 cm from the tumor edge. As regards this clonotype: Its target is not known.

This receptor was taken from a man in his 70s with non-small cell lung cancer. The chain carries TRBV29-1 and TRBJ2-2; unclear D gene. Sequenced: distant non-tumor lung tissue. CDR3 coding DNA: TGCAGCGTTGACCGTGGGGACACCGGGGAGCTGTTTTTT. Translating it yields CSVDRGDTGELFF.